This T cell receptor beta chain was profiled in a study of blood T cell repertoires in COVID-19. At the level of the study: From the United States, Italy and Spain came samples of acute and convalescent COVID-19. PBMCs, B-cell-depleted T cells, or T cells provided the cDNA or gDNA that made up the material.

The CDR3 spans 14 residues. The V end lost 1 base, the J end lost 0 bases, and 5 bases lay between the germline ends. Germline loops: CDR1 SGDLS, CDR2 YYNGEE. Original data processing: Researchers report that nucleated cell counts were estimated from reference gene primer amplification. Here immunoSEQ multiplex PCR was the method, and the copy in TCRdb shows in-frame clones only, minus some. The V and J calls and clone size are taken from that table; D and trimming were inferred from the DNA. The sample holds around 80,000 clones, 80% to 90% seen once. The receptor comes from an elderly woman with active or convalescent COVID-19. The sample taken for sequencing was peripheral blood. J is TRBJ1-3 and V is TRBV9; no reliable D call. CDR3 DNA sequence: TGTGCCAGCAGCGTAACTAACTCTGGAAACACCATATATTTT. Protein: CASSVTNSGNTIYF. Supplemented by reference TRBV9 and TRBJ1-3, the full variable domain reads DSGVTQTPKHLITATGQRVTLRCSPRSGDLSVYWYQQSLDQGLQFLIQYYNGEERAKGNILERFSAQQFPDLHSELNLSSLELGDSALYFCASSVTNSGNTIYFGEGSWLTVV.